The count of the clone carrying this T cell receptor (beta chain) is one. The entry originates in a study of cytomegalovirus exposure and HLA in healthy donors. The study ran its PCR with 60 Vbeta and 13 Jbeta primers. Per the original data handling: There were 80 million or so unique TCR beta chains by a later count, and approximately 11 million of them were shared. Clones were sequenced by immunoSEQ multiplex PCR, and TCRdb holds only the in-frame ones, with some missing. V and J calls and clone size follow that table, whereas D and trimming were derived from the DNA. The table has approximately 160,000 clones, 80% seen once. From germline, CDR1 is SGHTA and CDR2 FQGNSA. This CDR3 has 15 amino acids.

The receptor was isolated from a woman aged 45-60 years in good health and CMV-seropositive. The chain uses TRBV7-2 and TRBJ2-5; 8 bases match TRBD2. The J call may be in error: the DNA end matches TRBJ2-7 better. Source material: PBMCs. CDR3 sequence (DNA): TGTGCCAGCAGAAGGCGGAGCGGGGGTTCCTACGAGCAGTACTTC. It yields the protein CASRRRSGGSYEQYF.